Sequencing of this TCR beta chain was carried out in a study of blood T cell repertoires in COVID-19. Overall study: COVID-19 samples collected from the United States, Italy and Spain covered acute and convalescent phases. The analysed material was cDNA or gDNA that came from T cells, B-cell-depleted T cells, or PBMCs.

Sequencing used immunoSEQ multiplex PCR; TCRdb keeps in-frame clones, though not all of them. This sample yields some 220,000 clones, of which about 85% are seen a single time; around 12% belongs to the top ten. CDR1 is LNHDA and CDR2 is SQIVND in the germline V gene (reference sequence). Trimming took 7 bases from V and 1 from J, leaving 10 bases between them. The CDR3 has 13 residues. The receptor comes from a woman aged 18-30 years who had recovered from COVID-19. Sequencing was carried out using peripheral blood. The chain recombines TRBV19 with TRBJ1-1; D is undetermined. CDR3 nucleotide sequence: TGTGCCAGTACACAGAGAGCGAACACTGAAGCTTTCTTT. Its protein product is CASTQRANTEAFF.